The T cell receptor (beta chain) under discussion was sequenced for a study of shared clonotypes between healthy human individuals. Study observations and caveats: Sampling included only blood; tissue repertoires likely differ.

As regards this clone: Its specificity is not known.

The protocol was immunoSEQ multiplex PCR, while the TCRdb copy is restricted to in-frame clones and leaves out a portion. Found here are about 560,000 clones, around 77% of them singletons; the top ten hold approximately 12%. CDR3 length: 11 residues. V lost 3 bases and J lost 9, with 8 bases in between. CDR1 and CDR2 from the germline V gene are SEHNR and FQNEAQ (reference sequence). The chain employs TRBV7-9 and TRBJ1-2; unclear D gene. The origin of this receptor is a woman aged 35 to 49 in good health. Some clones in this sample may be carry-over from other donors' samples. The material sequenced was PBMCs. DNA of the CDR3: TGTGCCAGCAGCTTCGGTGGAAGCTACACCTTC. Its protein product is CASSFGGSYTF.